This section outlines one TCR beta chain sequence together with its context. Using immunoSEQ multiplex PCR, the repertoire was profiled, and TCRdb retains in-frame clones only, with some absent. The sample lists 140,000 to 150,000 clones; 85% to 90% were seen once. The data derive from a study of T cell responses to AZD1222 COVID-19 vaccine. Sequencing used peripheral blood, obtained 28 days after the second AZD1222 dose. This clonotype originated in an adult who received the AZD1222 COVID-19 vaccine.

In nucleotides, the CDR3 is TGTGCCAGTAGTATGGTTTCCCAGTCCTACGAGCAGTACTTC. This codes for CASSMVSQSYEQYF. This chain connects TRBV19 to TRBJ2-7; D is unclear. Looked up from germline, CDR1 is LNHDA and CDR2 is SQIVND (reference sequence). Trimming took off 3 bases at V and 1 base at J, with 10 bases between the two ends. The CDR3 spans 14 residues.